These 3 T cell receptor beta chains originate from one sample sequenced in a study of blood T cell repertoires in COVID-19. Data came from immunoSEQ multiplex PCR; TCRdb stores just in-frame clones and leaves some out. The sample comprises about 120,000 clones, under 80% of which are singletons, and 2% to 3% rests with the top ten. The sample comprised peripheral blood. Every receptor here comes from a man aged 50 or older with acute or convalescent COVID-19.

CDR3 DNA sequence: TGTGCCTGGAAGGGACAGGGGGCGGCTGGGGCCAACGTCCTGACTTTC. This translates into CAWKGQGAAGANVLTF. The rearrangement links TRBV30 to TRBJ2-6; 12 nucleotides match TRBD1. The germline CDR1 and CDR2 sequences are GTSNPN and SVGIG (reference sequence). This CDR3 has 16 residues. Losses at the gene ends were 4 bases for V and 2 bases for J; bases not matched to a gene: 3. The full variable domain, with the rest looked up from reference TRBV30 and TRBJ2-6, is SQTIHQWPATLVQPVGSPLSLECTVEGTSNPNLYWYRQAAGRGLQLLFYSVGIGQISSEVPQNLSASRPQDRQFILSSKKLLLSDSGFYLCAWKGQGAAGANVLTFGAGSRLTVL.

The chain combines TRBV11-3 with TRBJ1-4, with 9 bases matching TRBD1. The CDR3 loop spans 14 amino acids. Per the germline V gene, CDR1 is SGHNT and CDR2 is YENEEA. The ends lost 4 bases at V and 7 bases at J; junction bases unmatched: 4. The CDR3 loop is CASSSDRGGEKLFF. CDR3 coding DNA: TGTGCCAGCAGCTCGGACAGGGGTGGTGAAAAACTGTTTTTT. The full variable domain, its missing parts supplied by reference TRBV11-3 and TRBJ1-4, is EAGVVQSPRYKIIEKKQPVAFWCNPISGHNTLYWYLQNLGQGPELLIRYENEEAVDDSQLPKDRFSAERLKGVDSTLKIQPAELGDSAVYLCASSSDRGGEKLFFGSGTQLSVL.

This chain connects TRBV19 to TRBJ2-3; 8 nucleotides line up with TRBD2. The CDR3 runs to 16 residues. Trimming removed 3 bases from V and 6 bases from J; junction bases left unmatched: 11. The germline CDR1 and CDR2 sequences are LNHDA and SQIVND (reference sequence). The CDR3 loop reads CASSIRSGTSSDTQYF. For the CDR3, the DNA is TGTGCCAGTAGTATCAGAAGCGGGACTAGTAGCGATACGCAGTATTTT.